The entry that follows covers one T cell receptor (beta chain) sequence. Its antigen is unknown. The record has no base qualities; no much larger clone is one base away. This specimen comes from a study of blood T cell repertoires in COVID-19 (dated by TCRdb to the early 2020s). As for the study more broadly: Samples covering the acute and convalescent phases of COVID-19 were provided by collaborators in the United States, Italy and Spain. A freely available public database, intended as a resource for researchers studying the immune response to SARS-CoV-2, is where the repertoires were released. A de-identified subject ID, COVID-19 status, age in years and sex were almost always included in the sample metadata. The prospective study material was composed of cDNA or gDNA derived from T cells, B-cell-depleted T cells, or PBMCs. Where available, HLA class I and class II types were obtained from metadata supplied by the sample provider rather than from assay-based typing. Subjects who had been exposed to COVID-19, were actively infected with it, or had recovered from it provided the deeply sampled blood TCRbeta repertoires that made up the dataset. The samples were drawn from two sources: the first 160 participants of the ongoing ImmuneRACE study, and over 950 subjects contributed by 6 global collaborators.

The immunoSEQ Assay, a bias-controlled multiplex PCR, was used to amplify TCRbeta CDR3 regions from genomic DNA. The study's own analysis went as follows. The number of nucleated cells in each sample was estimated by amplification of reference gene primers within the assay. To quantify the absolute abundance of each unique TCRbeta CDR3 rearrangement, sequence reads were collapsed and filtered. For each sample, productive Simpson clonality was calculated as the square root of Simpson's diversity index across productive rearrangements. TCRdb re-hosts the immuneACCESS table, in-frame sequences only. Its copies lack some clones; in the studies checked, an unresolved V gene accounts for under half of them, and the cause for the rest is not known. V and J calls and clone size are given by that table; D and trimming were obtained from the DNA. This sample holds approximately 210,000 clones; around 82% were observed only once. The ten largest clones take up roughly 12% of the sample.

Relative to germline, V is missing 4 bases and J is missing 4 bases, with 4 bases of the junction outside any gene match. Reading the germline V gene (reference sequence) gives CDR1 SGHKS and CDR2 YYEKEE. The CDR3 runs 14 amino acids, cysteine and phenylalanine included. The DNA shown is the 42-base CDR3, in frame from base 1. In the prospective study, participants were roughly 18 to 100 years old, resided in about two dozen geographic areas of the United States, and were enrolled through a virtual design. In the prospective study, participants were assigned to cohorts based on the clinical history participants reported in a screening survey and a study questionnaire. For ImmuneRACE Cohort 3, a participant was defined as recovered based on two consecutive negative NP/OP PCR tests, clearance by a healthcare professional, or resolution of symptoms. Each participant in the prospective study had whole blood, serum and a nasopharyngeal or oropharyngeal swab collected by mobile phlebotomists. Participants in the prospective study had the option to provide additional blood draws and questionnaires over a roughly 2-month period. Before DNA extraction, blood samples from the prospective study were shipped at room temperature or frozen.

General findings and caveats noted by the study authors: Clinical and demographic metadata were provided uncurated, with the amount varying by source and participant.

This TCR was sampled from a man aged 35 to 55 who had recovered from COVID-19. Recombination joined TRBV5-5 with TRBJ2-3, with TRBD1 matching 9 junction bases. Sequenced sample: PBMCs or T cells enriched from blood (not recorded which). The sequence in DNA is TGTGCCAGCAGCCTGGACAGGGGAGCAGATACGCAGTATTTT. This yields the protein CASSLDRGADTQYF.